One and the same sample provided the 3 T cell receptor beta chains below, sequenced in a study of cytomegalovirus exposure and HLA in healthy donors. PCR was performed using 60 Vbeta and 13 Jbeta primers. Method: immunoSEQ multiplex PCR; TCRdb's copy keeps in-frame clones and lacks some. The profile shows around 100,000 clones, approximately 80% of them singletons. Sequenced material: PBMCs. The receptors were sampled from a woman aged 25-40 years in good health and CMV-seronegative.

This clone was observed a single time. The CDR3 loop is CASGGGVLGNQPQHF. In DNA, the CDR3 is TGTGCCAGCGGAGGAGGGGTTTTAGGCAATCAGCCCCAGCATTTT. The chain employs TRBV2 and TRBJ1-5; D might be TRBD1 (5 bases). V lost 8 bases and J 2 bases, leaving 16 bases between the germline ends. From germline, CDR1 is SNHLY and CDR2 FYNNEI. The CDR3 runs to 15 residues.

This chain uses TRBV29-1 with TRBJ2-2, with TRBD1 matching over 9 bases. The germline V gene encodes CDR1 SQVTM and CDR2 ANQGSEA. CDR3 length: 13 residues. The ends lost 6 bases at V and 7 bases at J; junction bases unmatched: 6. The CDR3 is CSVRDREHGELFF. CDR3 sequence (DNA): TGCAGCGTCCGGGACAGGGAACACGGGGAGCTGTTTTTT.

This chain joins TRBV7-9 and TRBJ2-7; D possibly corresponds to TRBD1 (6 bases). Germline V CDR1 and CDR2: SEHNR, FQNEAQ (reference sequence). This CDR3 has 14 residues. V was shortened by 0 bases and J by 5 bases, with 11 bases between the two germline ends. CDR3 DNA: TGTGCCAGCAGCTTAGCGGCAGGGGTCGACGAGCAGTACTTC. Its protein is CASSLAAGVDEQYF.